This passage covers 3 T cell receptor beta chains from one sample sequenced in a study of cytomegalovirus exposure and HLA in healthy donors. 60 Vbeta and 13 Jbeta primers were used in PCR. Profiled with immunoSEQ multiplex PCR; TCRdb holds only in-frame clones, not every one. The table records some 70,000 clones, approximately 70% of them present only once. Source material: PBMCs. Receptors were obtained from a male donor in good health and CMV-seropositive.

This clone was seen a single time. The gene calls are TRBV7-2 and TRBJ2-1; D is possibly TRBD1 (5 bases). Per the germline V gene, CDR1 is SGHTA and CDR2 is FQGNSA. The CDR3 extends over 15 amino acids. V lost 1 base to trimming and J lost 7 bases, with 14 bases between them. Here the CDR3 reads CASSLGAGNLNEQFF. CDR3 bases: TGTGCCAGCAGCTTAGGGGCAGGGAATTTAAATGAGCAGTTCTTC. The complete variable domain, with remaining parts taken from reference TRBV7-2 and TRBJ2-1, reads GAGVSQSPSNKVTEKGKDVELRCDPISGHTALYWYRQSLGQGLEFLIYFQGNSAPDKSGLPSDRFSAERTGGSVSTLTIQRTQQEDSAVYLCASSLGAGNLNEQFFGPGTRLTVL.

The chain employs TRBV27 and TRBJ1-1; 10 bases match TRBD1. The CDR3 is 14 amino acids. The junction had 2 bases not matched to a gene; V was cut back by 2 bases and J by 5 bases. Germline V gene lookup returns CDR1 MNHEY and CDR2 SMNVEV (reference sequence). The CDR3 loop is CASSLLDRGTEAFF. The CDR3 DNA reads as TGTGCCAGCAGTTTACTGGACAGGGGGACTGAAGCTTTCTTT.

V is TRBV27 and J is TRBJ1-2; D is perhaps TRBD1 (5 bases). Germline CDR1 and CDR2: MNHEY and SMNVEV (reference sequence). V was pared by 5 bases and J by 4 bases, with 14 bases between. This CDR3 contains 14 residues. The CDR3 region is CASSGGTDFYGYTF. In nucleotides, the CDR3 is TGTGCCAGCAGTGGCGGGACCGACTTCTATGGCTACACCTTC.